The 21 T cell receptor beta chains listed next were all sequenced from one sample in a study of technical replicates of blood from a handful of donors (dated by TCRdb to about 2017). The library was generated by the immunoSEQ multiplex PCR assay. Here the immuneACCESS table is served through TCRdb, limited to in-frame sequences with V and J called. Missing clones are a known gap in these copies; in checked studies unresolved V genes cover under half, and the rest lacks a known reason. The sample records 50,000 to 80,000 clones, 70% to 90% of which are singletons. Of the sample, around 5% falls within the top ten clones. Sequenced input: PBMCs. These receptors all stem from a human donor in good health. Some clones in this sample may be carry-over from other donors' samples.

The CDR3 spells CASSDSSSGVNEQFF. In DNA form, the CDR3 reads TGTGCCAGCAGTGACTCTTCTAGCGGGGTTAATGAGCAGTTCTTC. The rearrangement joins TRBV6-4 to TRBJ2-1, with 9 positions matching TRBD2. The trim removed 0 bases at V and 7 bases at J, leaving 4 bases unmatched. Germline V gives CDR1 MRHNA, CDR2 SNTAGT. There are 15 residues in the CDR3.

J is TRBJ1-2 and V is TRBV7-9, with 8 bases that match TRBD1. The length of the CDR3 is 15 residues. Germline V CDR1 and CDR2: SEHNR, FQNEAQ (reference sequence). Losses at the gene ends were 3 bases for V and 4 bases for J; bases not matched to a gene: 7. The CDR3 DNA reads TGTGCCAGCAGCTTCGCCGGGACAGGCCGCTATGGCTACACCTTC. Its translation: CASSFAGTGRYGYTF. The full variable domain, rest sourced from reference TRBV7-9 and TRBJ1-2, is DTGVSQNPRHKITKRGQNVTFRCDPISEHNRLYWYRQTLGQGPEFLTYFQNEAQLEKSRLLSDRFSAERPKGSFSTLEIQRTEQGDSAMYLCASSFAGTGRYGYTFGSGTRLTVV.

The V gene is TRBV6-6, the J gene TRBJ2-7, with a tentative D call TRBD2 (7 bases). CDR1 and CDR2 (germline): MNHNY, SVGAGI (reference sequence). Trimming shortened V by 5 bases and J by 4 bases, and 21 bases separated the two germline ends. The CDR3 loop spans 16 amino acids. CDR3 coding DNA: TGTGCCAGCAGTCAACCCTGGGAAGGGGGGGGGTACGAGCAGTACTTC. Amino acid sequence: CASSQPWEGGGYEQYF.

The V call is TRBV2, the J call TRBJ2-7; TRBD2 matches at 8 bases. V dropped 8 bases and J dropped 3; count of bases not matched to a gene: 9. Germline values: CDR1 SNHLY, CDR2 FYNNEI. CDR3 size: 14 residues. The CDR3 region is CASRAVAGIYEQYF. DNA for the CDR3: TGTGCCAGCCGGGCGGTAGCGGGAATCTACGAGCAGTACTTC.

This chain links TRBV9 with TRBJ2-1, with a possible D match to TRBD1 (6 bases). CDR1 and CDR2 (germline): SGDLS, YYNGEE. Trimming left V 0 bases short and J 5 bases short, with 9 bases between. This CDR3 spans 14 amino acids. The CDR3 is CASSVGGGHNEQFF. As DNA, the CDR3 is TGTGCCAGCAGCGTAGGTGGGGGCCACAATGAGCAGTTCTTC.

V and J are TRBV5-1 and TRBJ1-5; TRBD1 is a possible D gene (6 bases). The CDR3 runs 13 residues. Per germline, CDR1 SGHRS and CDR2 YFSETQ. The V end lost 4 bases, the J end lost 6 bases, and 11 bases lay between the germline ends. For the CDR3, the DNA is TGCGCCAGCAGCGCACAGGGTACTCAGCCCCAGCATTTT. Encoded protein: CASSAQGTQPQHF.

The V and J genes are TRBV18 and TRBJ1-2; the D gene is possibly TRBD1 (5 bases). CDR3 length equals 15 residues. V was trimmed by 3 bases and J by 2 bases, leaving 13 bases between them. Germline loops: CDR1 KGHSH, CDR2 LQKENI. As DNA, the CDR3 is TGTGCCAGCTCACCCCAGGGTGGCGCCAACTATGGCTACACCTTC. It specifies CASSPQGGANYGYTF.

The V call is TRBV7-3, the J call TRBJ2-1, with TRBD2 matching over 7 bases. Losses at the gene ends were 5 bases for V and 4 bases for J; bases not matched to a gene: 8. This CDR3 region has 15 residues. CDR1 is SGHTA and CDR2 is FQGTGA in the germline V gene. The CDR3, as DNA: TGTGCCAGCAGCCCCCGGGCTAGCGGATACAATGAGCAGTTCTTC. It encodes CASSPRASGYNEQFF.

The genes are TRBV6-5 and TRBJ2-7; the match to TRBD1 covers 10 bases. Per the germline V gene, CDR1 is MNHEY and CDR2 is SVGAGI. The CDR3 covers 13 residues. Trimming at V came to 8 bases and at J to 7 bases, leaving 8 bases not matched to a gene. The CDR3 DNA reads TGTGCCAGCCGCCGACAGGGGGCGAAAGAGCAGTACTTC. This translates into CASRRQGAKEQYF.

The rearrangement joins TRBV7-2 to TRBJ2-5, with D perhaps matching TRBD1 (6 bases). This CDR3 has 14 amino acids. Trimming removed 5 bases from V and 1 base from J, with 11 bases in between. Germline values: CDR1 SGHTA, CDR2 FQGNSA. The CDR3 coding sequence is TGTGCCAGCAGCCCCGACAGGAGCCAAGAGACCCAGTACTTC. Its translation: CASSPDRSQETQYF.

The chain's CDR3 is CASSEDLTDRVGAEAFF. The CDR3 DNA reads TGTGCCAGCAGTGAAGACCTAACGGACAGGGTGGGGGCTGAAGCTTTCTTT. The rearrangement joins TRBV2 to TRBJ1-1; 8 bases fit TRBD1. Germline-derived CDR1 and CDR2 are SNHLY and FYNNEI. The V and J ends lost 1 base and 6 bases, in that order; junction bases with no gene match: 13. CDR3 size: 17 residues.

The chain uses TRBV7-9 and TRBJ1-2; 8 nucleotides agree with TRBD1. Germline trimming cut 5 bases from V and 8 bases from J; bases unmatched to any gene: 7. Germline CDR1 and CDR2: SEHNR and FQNEAQ (reference sequence). The CDR3 runs 13 residues. The CDR3 DNA follows: TGTGCCAGCAGCCGCGGACAGGGCGAGGGCTACACCTTC. It specifies CASSRGQGEGYTF.

The rearrangement links TRBV2 to TRBJ2-1; 16 bases map to TRBD2. The length of the CDR3 is 16 residues. V was pared by 6 bases and J by 8 bases, with 7 bases of the junction left unmatched. Germline values: CDR1 SNHLY, CDR2 FYNNEI. CDR3 in amino acids: CASSVGLAGGVDEQFF. CDR3 coding DNA: TGTGCCAGCAGCGTGGGACTAGCGGGAGGGGTGGATGAGCAGTTCTTC. Based on the CDR3 plus reference TRBV2 and TRBJ2-1, the full variable domain is EPEVTQTPSHQVTQMGQEVILRCVPISNHLYFYWYRQILGQKVEFLVSFYNNEISEKSEIFDDQFSVERPDGSNFTLKIRSTKLEDSAMYFCASSVGLAGGVDEQFFGPGTRLTVL.

The chain uses TRBV19 and TRBJ2-1; unclear D gene. The V gene's germline CDR1 is LNHDA and CDR2 SQIVND (reference sequence). With 3 bases removed from V and 8 bases from J, the gap between germline ends came to 11 bases. This CDR3 is 13 amino acids long. Here the CDR3 reads CASSISLVYEQFF. The CDR3 coding sequence is TGTGCCAGTAGTATCTCTCTAGTGTATGAGCAGTTCTTC.

This clone was counted a single time. This sequence joins TRBV18 and TRBJ1-2, with a possible D match to TRBD1 (5 bases). The CDR3 runs 16 residues. Germline CDR1 reads KGHSH; CDR2 reads LQKENI. Trimming took off 1 base at V and 4 bases at J, with 16 bases between the two ends. DNA for the CDR3: TGTGCCAGCTCACCACGGGGGGGAGGGCTTAGCTATGGCTACACCTTC. Its translation is CASSPRGGGLSYGYTF.

The V call is TRBV30, the J call TRBJ2-3; D is uncertain. V lost 4 bases and J lost 3, with 8 bases in between. Germline V gene lookup returns CDR1 GTSNPN and CDR2 SVGIG (reference sequence). This CDR3 contains 12 residues. CDR3 bases: TGTGCCTGGAATGCGAAAACAGATACGCAGTATTTT. It translates to CAWNAKTDTQYF.

The genes are TRBV25-1 and TRBJ2-1; maybe TRBD2 (6 bases). Germline CDR1 MGHDK, CDR2 SYGVNS. V lost 1 base and J 6 bases, leaving 16 bases between the germline ends. This CDR3 has 16 amino acids. In DNA form, the CDR3 reads TGTGCCAGCAGTGAATTGGAAGGGGAGGATGCCAATGAGCAGTTCTTC. It is translated as CASSELEGEDANEQFF.

CDR3 sequence reads: CAWSSGEAYEQYF. CDR3 nucleotide sequence: TGTGCCTGGAGTTCAGGCGAAGCCTACGAGCAGTACTTC. The chain joins TRBV30 to TRBJ2-7; the D is unclear. The V end lost 2 bases, the J end lost 2 bases, and 10 bases lay between the germline ends. Germline V gives CDR1 GTSNPN, CDR2 SVGIG (reference sequence). The CDR3 is 13 amino acids. Full variable domain (missing parts from reference TRBV30 and TRBJ2-7): SQTIHQWPATLVQPVGSPLSLECTVEGTSNPNLYWYRQAAGRGLQLLFYSVGIGQISSEVPQNLSASRPQDRQFILSSKKLLLSDSGFYLCAWSSGEAYEQYFGPGTRLTVT.

The chain is built from TRBV18 and TRBJ1-1; TRBD1 might be the D (6 bases). This CDR3 has 17 amino acids. The ends were cut back, 3 bases at V and 3 bases at J, with 20 bases in the middle. Germline assignment: CDR1 KGHSH and CDR2 LQKENI. DNA for the CDR3: TGTGCCAGCTCACCGCGACGCCCGGACAGAAGGGACACTGAAGCTTTCTTT. Translation gives CASSPRRPDRRDTEAFF.

The chain uses TRBV19 and TRBJ1-6; D call uncertain. V dropped 7 bases and J dropped 3 bases, with 13 bases sitting between them. This CDR3 has 15 residues. Per the germline V gene, CDR1 is LNHDA and CDR2 is SQIVND (reference sequence). Here the CDR3 reads CASTDKQFYNSPLHF. The CDR3 region has the DNA TGTGCCAGTACCGACAAGCAATTCTATAATTCACCCCTCCACTTT. The variable domain in full, with the rest retrieved from reference TRBV19 and TRBJ1-6, is DGGITQSPKYLFRKEGQNVTLSCEQNLNHDAMYWYRQDPGQGLRLIYYSQIVNDFQKGDIAEGYSVSREKKESFPLTVTSAQKNPTAFYLCASTDKQFYNSPLHFGNGTRLTVT.

This clone was observed a handful of times. The V call is TRBV9, the J call TRBJ1-6; the match to TRBD1 covers 11 bases. The V and J ends lost 4 bases and 9 bases, in that order; junction bases with no gene match: 6. The CDR3 totals 15 residues. CDR1 SGDLS and CDR2 YYNGEE come from the germline V gene. Written as DNA, the CDR3 is TGTGCCAGCAGCACAGGACAGGGGGCGGGTTCACCCCTCCACTTT. Amino acids: CASSTGQGAGSPLHF.